The next 19 T cell receptor beta chains were all read from a single sample in a study of blood T cell repertoires in COVID-19. The assay was immunoSEQ multiplex PCR, and TCRdb's table has in-frame clones only and misses some. This sample has hundreds of thousands of clones; roughly 88% occur once, and the top ten carry about 9.8%. Sequenced: peripheral blood. The source is a man aged 18-30 years with active or convalescent COVID-19.

J is TRBJ2-3 and V is TRBV2, with TRBD1 identical over 11 bases. The trim removed 6 bases at V and 6 bases at J, leaving 8 bases unmatched. The CDR3 totals 15 residues. The germline gives CDR1 SNHLY, CDR2 FYNNEI. The CDR3, as DNA: TGTGCCAGCAGCCCCGGGACAGGGGGTCGGGATACGCAGTATTTT. Translating it yields CASSPGTGGRDTQYF.

Written as DNA, the CDR3 is TGTGCCAGCAGTTGGAGTGGGATAGAGGGAGCTTTCTTT. The encoded protein is CASSWSGIEGAFF. The chain uses TRBV12-3 or TRBV12-4 and TRBJ1-1; no reliable D call. This CDR3 comprises 13 residues. V gave up 4 bases and J gave up 10 bases, with 16 bases separating them.

The chain joins TRBV3-1 (or the pseudogene TRBV3-2) to TRBJ2-7; no clear D. There are 15 residues in the CDR3. Germline V CDR1 and CDR2: LGHDT, YNNKEL (reference sequence). The ends were cut back, 4 bases at V and 3 bases at J, with 16 bases in the middle. The CDR3 is CASSLNPWPLYEQYF. The DNA for the CDR3 is TGTGCCAGCAGCCTCAATCCCTGGCCCCTCTACGAGCAGTACTTC.

The chain is built from TRBV19 and TRBJ2-1; 16 bases align to TRBD2. The CDR3 length is 18 residues. Germline V gives CDR1 LNHDA, CDR2 SQIVND (reference sequence). V lost 4 bases and J lost 4; bases outside the gene matches: 7. The CDR3 nucleotides are TGTGCCAGTAGTACTTCCGGGACTAGCGGGGGGGCGTACAATGAGCAGTTCTTC. It specifies CASSTSGTSGGAYNEQFF.

The chain carries TRBV11-3 and TRBJ1-1; D not resolved. Trimming stripped 5 bases from V and 6 bases from J, with 16 bases between. Germline-derived CDR1 and CDR2 are SGHNT and YENEEA. The CDR3 runs to 14 residues. CDR3 loop: CASSLDGSNPEAFF. The CDR3 nucleotides are TGTGCCAGCAGCCTTGATGGGAGTAACCCTGAAGCTTTCTTT.

The chain has TRBV11-3 and TRBJ1-4; no clear D gene. Germline assignment: CDR1 SGHNT and CDR2 YENEEA. The CDR3 consists of 14 residues. The V end was cut by 4 bases, the J end by 4 bases, with 10 bases between. In nucleotides, the CDR3 is TGTGCCAGCAGCTACCGCACAAGTAATGAAAAACTGTTTTTT. This gives the protein CASSYRTSNEKLFF.

The chain carries TRBV11-2 and TRBJ1-6, with D perhaps matching TRBD1 (6 bases). The germline V gene has CDR1 SGHAT and CDR2 FQNNGV. Trimming removed 5 bases from V and 18 bases from J, with 23 bases in between. This CDR3 spans 14 amino acids. The CDR3 loop is CASSDRGEGDIGHF. For the CDR3, the DNA is TGTGCCAGCAGCGATAGAGGGGAGGGGGACATAGGCCACTTT.

The rearrangement links TRBV4-1 to TRBJ1-2; the D gene is possibly TRBD1 (6 bases). The CDR3 runs to 14 residues. Trimming cost V 5 bases and J 4 bases, with 14 bases left between them. Germline assignment: CDR1 MGHRA and CDR2 YSYEKL. The chain's CDR3 is CASSYDRQSYGYTF. In DNA, the CDR3 is TGCGCCAGCAGCTATGACAGGCAGAGCTATGGCTACACCTTC.

The J gene is TRBJ2-7, the V gene TRBV5-1, with 9 bases lining up with TRBD1. With V trimmed by 4 bases and J by 2 bases, 4 bases remained unmatched. Germline values: CDR1 SGHRS, CDR2 YFSETQ. The CDR3 loop spans 14 amino acids. The CDR3 here is CASSPTGGTYEQYF. For the CDR3, the DNA is TGCGCCAGCAGCCCGACAGGGGGAACCTACGAGCAGTACTTC.

This chain connects TRBV5-1 to TRBJ1-2, with TRBD1 identical over 10 bases. This CDR3 region has 14 residues. Looked up from germline, CDR1 is SGHRS and CDR2 is YFSETQ. Trimming took 4 bases from V and 3 from J; bases not matched to a gene: 3. DNA of the CDR3: TGCGCCAGCAGCCCCGGGACAGGGGACTATGGCTACACCTTC. It translates to CASSPGTGDYGYTF.

This chain joins TRBV7-8 and TRBJ1-2; D is ambiguous. V was clipped by 4 bases and J by 1 base, with 16 bases between them. CDR3 length: 16 amino acids. The germline CDR1 and CDR2 sequences are SGHVS and FQNEAQ. CDR3 residues: CASSSVIPAGNYGYTF. The CDR3, as DNA: TGTGCCAGCAGCTCAGTAATACCCGCGGGTAACTATGGCTACACCTTC. Complete variable domain (other parts from reference TRBV7-8 and TRBJ1-2): GAGVSQSPRYKVAKRGQDVALRCDPISGHVSLFWYQQALGQGPEFLTYFQNEAQLDKSGLPSDRFFAERPEGSVSTLKIQRTQQEDSAVYLCASSSVIPAGNYGYTFGSGTRLTVV.

The CDR3 nucleotides are TGTGCCAGCAGCTTAGGTGGAGGGTATCTCACCGGGGAGCTGTTTTTT. Its translation is CASSLGGGYLTGELFF. The chain couples TRBV7-9 to TRBJ2-2; maybe TRBD2 (6 bases). Trimming cost V 1 base and J 4 bases, with 13 bases left between them. Germline V gives CDR1 SEHNR, CDR2 FQNEAQ (reference sequence). This CDR3 is 16 amino acids long.

The chain links TRBV6-5 to TRBJ2-1; TRBD2 aligns across 8 bases. The CDR3 consists of 11 residues. V lost 8 bases to trimming and J lost 6 bases; unmatched junction nucleotides: 0. Germline CDR1 is MNHEY and CDR2 is SVGAGI. The CDR3 region is CASAGGNEQFF. DNA of the CDR3: TGTGCCAGCGCGGGGGGCAATGAGCAGTTCTTC.

The chain employs TRBV6-2 or TRBV6-3 and TRBJ2-7; D is perhaps TRBD1 (6 bases). Germline-derived CDR1 and CDR2 are MNHEY and SVGEGT. Deletions cut 4 bases from V and 12 bases from J, with 16 bases between. This CDR3 region has 12 residues. CDR3 sequence reads: CASSLGQIAWYF. CDR3 coding DNA: TGTGCCAGCAGTTTAGGACAGATCGCGTGGTACTTC.

This clone showed up just a few times. The chain joins TRBV5-6 to TRBJ1-2; no firm D call. The ends were cut back, 5 bases at V and 6 bases at J, with 8 bases in the middle. The CDR3 totals 11 residues. Germline-derived CDR1 and CDR2 are SGHDT and YYEEEE. CDR3 DNA: TGTGCCAGCAGACGACGGGATGGCTACACCTTC. Amino acid sequence: CASRRRDGYTF.

This clone was counted only a few times. V usage is TRBV6-2 or TRBV6-3 and J usage is TRBJ2-3; D perhaps matches TRBD2 (6 bases). The CDR3 is 14 residues long. The germline gives CDR1 MNHEY, CDR2 SVGEGT. The V end was cut by 5 bases, the J end by 11 bases, with 20 bases between. The CDR3 protein is CASSPTRLLALQYF. CDR3 coding DNA: TGTGCCAGCAGTCCCACCCGACTCCTAGCGTTGCAGTATTTT.

This clone was seen many times. The V call is TRBV9, the J call TRBJ2-1; possibly TRBD1 for D (7 bases). The CDR3 extends over 17 amino acids. Germline V CDR1 and CDR2: SGDLS, YYNGEE. With 4 bases removed from V and 2 bases from J, the gap between germline ends came to 19 bases. The CDR3 reads CASSSEGQGGPYNEQFF. CDR3 bases: TGTGCCAGCAGCTCCGAAGGTCAGGGGGGTCCCTACAATGAGCAGTTCTTC.

The chain recombines TRBV7-6 with TRBJ2-1; maybe TRBD1 (5 bases). Germline CDR1 and CDR2: SGHVS and FNYEAQ. The CDR3 sequence is 15 residues long. Trimming removed 3 bases at V and 6 bases at J, with 15 bases between. The CDR3 spells CASSFYQGTVNEQFF. CDR3 bases: TGTGCCAGCAGCTTCTATCAGGGTACGGTCAATGAGCAGTTCTTC.

This clone came up once. The CDR3 region is CSVAFSGSSTDTQYF. The CDR3 bases are TGCAGCGTCGCCTTTAGCGGGTCTAGCACAGATACGCAGTATTTT. This rearrangement joins TRBV29-1 to TRBJ2-3; TRBD2 matches 7 bases. The germline gives CDR1 SQVTM, CDR2 ANQGSEA. J lost 0 bases, V lost 6 bases, and 9 bases had no gene match. This CDR3 has 15 amino acids.